A single sample gave rise to the 2 T cell receptor beta chains below, sequenced in a study of T cell clonality in common variable immunodeficiency. Libraries were prepared by immunoSEQ multiplex PCR; TCRdb keeps only in-frame clonotypes and omits some of them. Captured here are about 52,000 clones, none seen once; the top ten comprise about 5.7%. The sequenced sample consisted of peripheral blood mononuclear cells. These receptors all stem from a person between 18 and 75 years old in good health.

This clone was seen many times. The CDR3 goes on 3 residues after the read ends, and that part is filled in from the germline J gene. The V gene is TRBV30, the J gene TRBJ1-5; 8 bases match TRBD1. After removal of 4 bases from V and 7 bases from J, the junction contained 6 bases not matched to a gene. CDR1 and CDR2 from the germline V gene are GTSNPN and SVGIG (reference sequence). This CDR3 contains 13 residues. CDR3 sequence reads: CAWTDRGDQPQHF. The CDR3 DNA, read in part, is TGTGCCTGGACAGACAGGGGCGACCAGCCC.

This clone has at least ten counts. The CDR3 is cut off 3 residues early in the read; its end comes from the germline J gene. The chain carries TRBV20-1 and TRBJ2-5, with D possibly TRBD1 on 6 matching bases. V was shortened by 1 base and J by 4 bases, with 16 bases between the two germline ends. CDR3 size: 15 residues. Looked up from germline, CDR1 is DFQATT and CDR2 is SNEGSKA (reference sequence). The part of the CDR3 DNA that was read is TGCAGTGCTAGAGTTCAGACAGGCTTAGGAGAGACC. Amino acid sequence: CSARVQTGLGET. The whole CDR3 sequence is CSARVQTGLGETQYF.